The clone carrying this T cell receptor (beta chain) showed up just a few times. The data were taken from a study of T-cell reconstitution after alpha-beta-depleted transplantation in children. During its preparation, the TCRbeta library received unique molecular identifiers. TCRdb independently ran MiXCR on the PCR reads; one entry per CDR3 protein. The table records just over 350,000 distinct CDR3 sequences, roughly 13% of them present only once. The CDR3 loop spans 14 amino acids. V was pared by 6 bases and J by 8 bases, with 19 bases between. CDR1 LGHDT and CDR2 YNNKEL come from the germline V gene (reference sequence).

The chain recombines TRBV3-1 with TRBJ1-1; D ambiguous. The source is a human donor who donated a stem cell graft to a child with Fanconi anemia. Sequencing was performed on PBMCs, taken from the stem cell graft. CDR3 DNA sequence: TGTGCCAGCAGGCATAATGTGTCACCCGGGGAAGCTTTCTTT. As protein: CASRHNVSPGEAFF.